Below, one T cell receptor beta chain is given with its context. V gave up 6 bases and J gave up 9 bases, with 12 bases separating them. Germline values: CDR1 SNHLY, CDR2 FYNNEI. This CDR3 comprises 13 residues. The sample is drawn from a study of blood T cell repertoires in COVID-19. Here immunoSEQ multiplex PCR was the method, and the copy in TCRdb shows in-frame clones only, minus some. The sample shows around 150,000 clones, 80% to 85% of them seen only once. The source of this sequence is a man aged 25 to 40 with COVID-19, enrolled during active disease. The sample taken for sequencing was peripheral blood. The chain couples TRBV2 to TRBJ1-6; D may be TRBD1 (6 bases). CDR3 coding DNA: TGTGCCAGCAGGCAGGACAGTTTTTCACCCCTCCACTTT. Protein sequence: CASRQDSFSPLHF.